Below, 9 T cell receptor beta chains from the same sample are listed, as sequenced in a study of human T cells and chemical hapten exposure. Time point specified: patch test 1, 2 weeks after DPC sensitization. The treatment here: therapeutic diphenylcyclopropenone sensitization with weekly scalp DPC. TCRdb re-called the RACE reads with MiXCR, one entry per CDR3 protein. The table records about 120,000 distinct CDR3 sequences, approximately 14% of them present only once. Material: whole blood, obtained in connection with sensitization to the hapten diphenylcyclopropenone (DPC). The receptors were gathered from a man aged 18 to 30 with alopecia areata. Some clones in this sample may be carry-over from other donors' samples.

Ten or more counts support this clonotype. The chain has TRBV7-6 and TRBJ1-1; tentatively, D is TRBD1 (5 bases). Per the germline V gene, CDR1 is SGHVS and CDR2 is FNYEAQ. There are 13 residues in the CDR3. V was clipped by 4 bases and J by 5 bases, with 11 bases between them. CDR3 in DNA: TGTGCCAGCAGCTCGGGGGGTGGAACTGAAGCTTTCTTT. It is translated as CASSSGGGTEAFF.

This chain joins TRBV7-2 and TRBJ2-1; D may be TRBD2 (6 bases). The CDR3 is 14 residues long. Germline lookup yields CDR1 SGHTA and CDR2 FQGNSA. Deletions cut 0 bases from V and 8 bases from J, with 11 bases between. The DNA of the CDR3 is TGTGCCAGCAGCTTAGCAGTCTGGGGGGATGAGCAGTTCTTC. This translates into CASSLAVWGDEQFF.

V usage is TRBV7-9 and J usage is TRBJ1-2; D is ambiguous. Germline CDR1 SEHNR, CDR2 FQNEAQ (reference sequence). The CDR3 has 12 residues. V was clipped by 6 bases and J by 5 bases, with 10 bases between them. In nucleotides, the CDR3 is TGTGCCAGCAGGAGCGACCCTTATGGCTACACCTTC. This codes for CASRSDPYGYTF.

The chain is built from TRBV20-1 and TRBJ2-7, with D perhaps matching TRBD2 (5 bases). The CDR3 runs to 13 residues. Trimming removed 6 bases at V and 4 bases at J, with 16 bases between. Germline V CDR1 and CDR2: DFQATT, SNEGSKA (reference sequence). CDR3 nucleotides: TGCAGTGCCCACGCCGGGATCCTGTACGAGCAGTACTTC. Its protein is CSAHAGILYEQYF.

The chain couples TRBV4-1 to TRBJ1-2; D remains ambiguous. The CDR3 consists of 16 residues. In germline, CDR1 is MGHRA, CDR2 YSYEKL. Trimming removed 1 base from V and 7 bases from J, with 19 bases in between. CDR3 DNA: TGCGCCAGCAGCCAAGGAGTCACGGAGAGACAAGGTGGCTACACCTTC. Translation: CASSQGVTERQGGYTF.

Only a few counts were recorded for this clonotype. The V call is TRBV5-1, the J call TRBJ2-4; TRBD1 is a possible D gene (6 bases). V was trimmed by 4 bases and J by 1 base, leaving 12 bases between them. CDR1 SGHRS and CDR2 YFSETQ come from the germline V gene. The CDR3 consists of 15 residues. The CDR3 here is CASSPHRVAKNIQYF. The DNA of the CDR3 is TGCGCCAGCAGCCCCCACAGGGTTGCCAAAAACATTCAGTACTTC.

The V call is TRBV11-1, the J call TRBJ2-1; no clear D. This CDR3 is 13 amino acids long. Trimming cost V 2 bases and J 8 bases, with 10 bases left between them. In germline, CDR1 is SGHAT, CDR2 FQDESV (reference sequence). As DNA, the CDR3 is TGTGCCAGCAGCTTATCACAAGATGATGAGCAGTTCTTC. Its protein product is CASSLSQDDEQFF.

This chain joins TRBV6-2 or TRBV6-3 and TRBJ1-5; D might be TRBD1 (6 bases). This CDR3 spans 17 amino acids. Germline-derived CDR1 and CDR2 are MNHEY and SVGEGT. V lost 1 base, J lost 7 bases, and 20 bases lay in between. This chain's CDR3 is CASSYLKQTGWYQPQHF. The CDR3, as DNA: TGTGCCAGCAGTTACTTAAAACAGACAGGTTGGTACCAGCCCCAGCATTTT.

The rearrangement uses TRBV4-3 and TRBJ1-6; D is unresolved. Germline loops: CDR1 LGHNA, CDR2 YSLEER. The CDR3 runs to 14 residues. The ends were cut back, 3 bases at V and 7 bases at J, with 10 bases in the middle. Here the CDR3 DNA reads TGCGCCAGCAGCCAGGCTGCGGGGAATTCACCCCTCCACTTT. Its protein product is CASSQAAGNSPLHF.